A single sample is the source of the 28 T cell receptor beta chains below, sequenced in a study of early T cells in non-severe SARS-CoV-2 infection. Using its own MiXCR run on the 5' RACE reads, TCRdb lists one record per CDR3 protein. The data hold 55,000 to 65,000 distinct CDR3 sequences, with approximately 16% observed a single time. The specimen comprised whole blood, sampled at baseline. The receptors derive from an adult who was a healthcare worker with PCR-confirmed SARS-CoV-2 infection or an uninfected control (not recorded which).

Notes on this clonotype: One base away lies a much larger clone, so this may be a sequencing read error. CDR3 coding DNA: TGTGCCAGCAGCCCCCTAAGCGGGACCGACGGGGAGCTGTTTTTT. Translating it yields CASSPLSGTDGELFF. The J gene is TRBJ2-2, the V gene TRBV4-2; TRBD2 aligns across 7 bases. Germline CDR1 reads LGHNA; CDR2 reads YNFKEQ. The CDR3 contains 15 residues. The trim removed 4 bases at V and 7 bases at J, leaving 9 bases unmatched.

This clonotype was seen many times. The chain couples TRBV7-8 to TRBJ2-3, with TRBD2 as a possible D gene (6 bases). From germline, CDR1 is SGHVS and CDR2 FQNEAQ. CDR3 length: 18 residues. Trimming stripped 8 bases from V and 1 base from J, with 25 bases between. The CDR3 here is CASYPGVRLGQGTDTQYF. The CDR3 DNA follows: TGTGCCAGCTATCCGGGGGTGAGGTTAGGACAAGGCACAGATACGCAGTATTTT.

The chain uses TRBV20-1 and TRBJ2-7, with 7 bases aligning to TRBD1. The V gene end was trimmed by 5 bases and the J gene end by 3 bases; junction bases not matched to a gene: 13. Looked up from germline, CDR1 is DFQATT and CDR2 is SNEGSKA (reference sequence). This CDR3 spans 15 amino acids. The CDR3 here is CSAHEPGQDLYEQYF. The CDR3 region has the DNA TGCAGTGCTCACGAACCAGGACAGGACCTCTACGAGCAGTACTTC.

This clonotype has a handful of counts. The chain joins TRBV7-2 to TRBJ2-7, with a weak D call TRBD2 (6 bases). Between the trimmed V and J ends, which lost 5 bases and 6 bases, there was a span of 17 bases. CDR3 length: 14 amino acids. Per germline, CDR1 SGHTA and CDR2 FQGNSA. CDR3 in amino acids: CASSIARDSGEQYF. For the CDR3, the DNA is TGTGCCAGCAGCATCGCCAGGGACTCTGGCGAGCAGTACTTC.

The sample holds a few counts of this clonotype. This sequence joins TRBV5-4 and TRBJ2-7; D uncertain. V dropped 4 bases and J dropped 0 bases, with 5 bases sitting between them. The CDR3 is 12 amino acids. Germline values: CDR1 SGHNT, CDR2 YYREEE (reference sequence). The CDR3 sequence: CASSASSYEQYF. In DNA form, the CDR3 reads TGTGCCAGCAGCGCCAGCTCCTACGAGCAGTACTTC.

This clonotype was counted a few times. This chain links TRBV29-1 with TRBJ2-7; 7 bases map to TRBD1. V lost 6 bases, J lost 2 bases, and 10 bases stayed unmatched. Germline CDR1 reads SQVTM; CDR2 reads ANQGSEA. This CDR3 is 14 amino acids long. CDR3 region: CSVLNRGPTYEQYF. CDR3 sequence (DNA): TGCAGCGTCCTGAACAGGGGCCCCACCTACGAGCAGTACTTC.

This clonotype was seen ten or more times. This chain connects TRBV9 to TRBJ2-3; the match to TRBD2 covers 12 bases. V gave up 0 bases and J gave up 3 bases; unmatched junction bases: 2. CDR1 and CDR2 (germline): SGDLS, YYNGEE. The CDR3 is 16 residues long. The CDR3 coding sequence is TGTGCCAGCAGCGTAGAGACTAGCGGGAGAACAGATACGCAGTATTTT. Amino acid sequence: CASSVETSGRTDTQYF.

The rearrangement links TRBV7-9 to TRBJ1-2; D is uncertain. The CDR3 is made up of 14 amino acids. The germline gives CDR1 SEHNR, CDR2 FQNEAQ (reference sequence). V shed 1 base and J shed 8 bases, with 14 bases lying between them. The CDR3, as DNA: TGTGCCAGCAGCTTAGACGTCGTACCTGGGGGCTACACCTTC. As protein: CASSLDVVPGGYTF. Full variable domain (outside the CDR3, taken from reference TRBV7-9 and TRBJ1-2): DTGVSQNPRHKITKRGQNVTFRCDPISEHNRLYWYRQTLGQGPEFLTYFQNEAQLEKSRLLSDRFSAERPKGSFSTLEIQRTEQGDSAMYLCASSLDVVPGGYTFGSGTRLTVV.

This clonotype was observed a handful of times. This chain uses TRBV12-3 or TRBV12-4 with TRBJ2-7, with TRBD1 identical over 9 bases. The length of the CDR3 is 15 residues. The junction had 8 bases not matched to a gene; V was cut back by 6 bases and J by 2 bases. In DNA form, the CDR3 reads TGTGCCAGCAGCCTCTCGGGACAGGGAACCTACGAGCAGTACTTC. It codes for CASSLSGQGTYEQYF.

The table lists this clonotype with a few counts. V usage is TRBV12-3 or TRBV12-4 and J usage is TRBJ2-1; D not certain. The CDR3 covers 12 residues. With 3 bases removed from V and 10 bases from J, the gap between germline ends came to 10 bases. CDR3 nucleotides: TGTGCCAGCAGTTTGGTCGGCGAGGAGCAGTTCTTC. It translates to CASSLVGEEQFF.

The CDR3 DNA follows: TGTGCCAGCAGCCCCCGGTTTGGCGGGGAGCTGTTTTTT. Amino acid sequence: CASSPRFGGELFF. V and J are TRBV5-6 and TRBJ2-2; D remains ambiguous. This CDR3 has 13 residues. Per the germline V gene, CDR1 is SGHDT and CDR2 is YYEEEE. V gave up 4 bases and J gave up 7 bases, with 11 bases separating them.

In this sample, this clonotype turned up a few times. The V and J genes are TRBV25-1 and TRBJ1-6; 11 bases fit TRBD1. CDR3 length: 15 amino acids. Losses at the gene ends were 3 bases for V and 8 bases for J; bases not matched to a gene: 3. Germline CDR1 is MGHDK and CDR2 is SYGVNS. CDR3 sequence reads: CASSEGGQGDSPLHF. The DNA of the CDR3 is TGTGCCAGCAGTGAGGGGGGACAGGGGGATTCACCCCTCCACTTT.

This clonotype appeared a few times. The gene calls are TRBV12-5 and TRBJ1-1, with a possible D match to TRBD1 (5 bases). The V and J ends lost 4 bases and 4 bases respectively, with 10 bases between them. Looked up from germline, CDR1 is LGHNT and CDR2 is FRNRAP. The CDR3 totals 13 residues. For the CDR3, the DNA is TGTGCTAGTGGTTATACAGGAGGCACTGAAGCTTTCTTT. It codes for CASGYTGGTEAFF.

The chain couples TRBV7-6 to TRBJ2-1, with 7 nucleotides matching TRBD1. Trimming cost V 4 bases and J 9 bases; bases outside gene matches: 9. The CDR3 is 14 residues long. Germline CDR1 SGHVS, CDR2 FNYEAQ. CDR3 loop: CASSSQGLIGEQFF. The CDR3 nucleotides read TGTGCCAGCAGCTCACAGGGGTTAATCGGTGAGCAGTTCTTC.

Ten or more counts support this clonotype. CDR3 bases: TGTGCCAGCAGTTACTTCGGGTCAGACGAGCAGTACTTC. It yields the protein CASSYFGSDEQYF. V is TRBV6-6 and J is TRBJ2-7; D unclear. Trimming took 1 base from V and 5 from J, leaving 9 bases between them. Per germline, CDR1 MNHNY and CDR2 SVGAGI (reference sequence). The CDR3 extends over 13 amino acids.

The chain couples TRBV5-1 to TRBJ1-2; no clear D gene. The germline V gene has CDR1 SGHRS and CDR2 YFSETQ. V lost 0 bases, J lost 5 bases, and 11 bases lay in between. The CDR3 runs 14 residues. The DNA of the CDR3 is TGCGCCAGCAGCTTGGCCGAACAGAGATATGGCTACACCTTC. It is translated as CASSLAEQRYGYTF.

The table lists this clonotype with a few counts. The V and J genes are TRBV10-3 and TRBJ2-1; D gene unclear. The germline gives CDR1 ENHRY, CDR2 SYGVKD. The CDR3 is 13 residues long. Trimming took 0 bases from V and 9 from J, leaving 9 bases between them. CDR3 DNA: TGTGCCATCAGTGAGTCCCTTTCGGGTGAGCAGTTCTTC. Amino acids: CAISESLSGEQFF.

The chain combines TRBV6-2 or TRBV6-3 with TRBJ2-1; a possible D gene is TRBD1 (6 bases). The CDR3 covers 14 residues. V lost 6 bases and J lost 3, with 12 bases in between. CDR1 MNHEY and CDR2 SVGEGT come from the germline V gene. CDR3 amino acids: CASREDRSYNEQFF. The CDR3 DNA sequence: TGTGCCAGCAGAGAGGACAGAAGCTACAATGAGCAGTTCTTC.

This chain uses TRBV20-1 with TRBJ1-2; D is unresolved. Germline V CDR1 and CDR2: DFQATT, SNEGSKA (reference sequence). Deletions cut 3 bases from V and 3 bases from J, with 8 bases between. This CDR3 is built from 12 residues. The CDR3 DNA is TGCAGTGCTAGGTCAAGGGACTATGGCTACACCTTC. This gives the protein CSARSRDYGYTF.

The V call is TRBV20-1, the J call TRBJ2-1; 7 nucleotides line up with TRBD2. Germline-derived CDR1 and CDR2 are DFQATT and SNEGSKA (reference sequence). The V segment lost 3 bases and the J segment 2 bases; nucleotides outside the gene matches: 10. This CDR3 has 16 amino acids. CDR3 in DNA: TGCAGTGCTAGTAGGAGACTAGCCCAAGCCTACAATGAGCAGTTCTTC. Protein product: CSASRRLAQAYNEQFF.

This clonotype was seen more than once but under ten times. The J gene is TRBJ1-1, the V gene TRBV5-1; the D is unclear. CDR3 length equals 15 residues. Germline CDR1 SGHRS, CDR2 YFSETQ. With 0 bases removed from V and 3 bases from J, the gap between germline ends came to 12 bases. The CDR3, as DNA: TGCGCCAGCAGCTTGGATGGGCCCGGGTACACTGAAGCTTTCTTT. Translation: CASSLDGPGYTEAFF.

This clonotype appeared many times. The V gene is TRBV6-6, the J gene TRBJ2-3; 10 bases are a match to TRBD2. After removal of 5 bases from V and 4 bases from J, the junction contained 9 bases not matched to a gene. The CDR3 extends over 16 amino acids. Germline V gene sequence: CDR1 MNHNY, CDR2 SVGAGI (reference sequence). The CDR3 loop is CASSTGLALMADTQYF. The CDR3 DNA reads TGTGCCAGCAGTACGGGACTAGCGCTTATGGCAGATACGCAGTATTTT.

With regard to this clonotype: Compared with germline, one end of the junction differs, possibly owing to a read error. The V gene is TRBV30, the J gene TRBJ2-1; a weak D match, TRBD1 (6 bases). In germline, CDR1 is GTSNPN, CDR2 SVGIG (reference sequence). The CDR3 spans 14 residues. In DNA, the CDR3 is TGTGTCTGGAGTGTACAGGGTTCCTACAATGAGCAGTTCTTC. It codes for CVWSVQGSYNEQFF. The whole variable domain, filled in from reference TRBV30 and TRBJ2-1, reads SQTIHQWPATLVQPVGSPLSLECTVEGTSNPNLYWYRQAAGRGLQLLFYSVGIGQISSEVPQNLSASRPQDRQFILSSKKLLLSDSGFYLCVWSVQGSYNEQFFGPGTRLTVL.

The table lists this clonotype with many counts. The chain uses TRBV6-4 and TRBJ2-1; D call uncertain. The CDR3 sequence is 14 residues long. Trimming pared 6 bases from V and 9 bases from J, leaving 18 bases between. From germline, CDR1 is MRHNA and CDR2 SNTAGT. In nucleotides, the CDR3 is TGTGCCAGCAGCAAAACAAACACGTGGGGTGAGCAGTTCTTC. The encoded protein is CASSKTNTWGEQFF.

This clonotype was counted a few times. A read error may produce the germline difference seen at one junction end. The chain couples TRBV3-1 to TRBJ2-2, with D uncertain. Germline CDR1 LGHDT, CDR2 YNNKEL (reference sequence). The CDR3 is made up of 12 amino acids. This chain's CDR3 is CASSQGTGELFF. The CDR3 DNA is TGTGCCAGCAGTCAAGGCACCGGGGAGCTGTTTTTT.

Ten or more counts support this clonotype. The J gene is TRBJ2-1, the V gene TRBV6-2 or TRBV6-3; tentatively, D is TRBD1 (6 bases). Trimming shortened V by 6 bases and J by 5 bases, and 11 bases separated the two germline ends. Germline V gene data show CDR1 as MNHEY and CDR2 as SVGEGT. This CDR3 is built from 13 residues. In DNA, the CDR3 is TGTGCCAGCAGCCCTTGGACAGACAATGAGCAGTTCTTC. Translating it yields CASSPWTDNEQFF.

This clonotype was counted a few times. The chain combines TRBV12-3 or TRBV12-4 with TRBJ2-7; possibly TRBD2 for D (6 bases). Trimming cost V 5 bases and J 3 bases, with 14 bases left between them. CDR3 length: 14 residues. Here the CDR3 reads CASSPGGRGYEQYF. The CDR3 DNA reads as TGTGCCAGCAGTCCCGGGGGAAGGGGCTACGAGCAGTACTTC.

This clonotype was picked up a small number of times. This chain connects TRBV5-1 to TRBJ2-3; D possibly matches TRBD1 or TRBD2 (5 bases each). Trimming removed 2 bases at V and 1 base at J, with 14 bases between. The CDR3 runs 16 residues. Germline V gene lookup returns CDR1 SGHRS and CDR2 YFSETQ. CDR3 protein: CASSLSDSGRTDTQYF. In nucleotides, the CDR3 is TGCGCCAGCAGCTTATCCGACAGCGGACGCACAGATACGCAGTATTTT.